Here is one T cell receptor (beta chain) with its context. Seattle cases were enrolled at active infection and followed longitudinally. This record comes from a study of blood T cell repertoires in COVID-19. Study overall: The origin of the acute and convalescent COVID-19 samples was the United States, Italy and Spain. PBMCs, B-cell-depleted T cells, or T cells provided the cDNA or gDNA that made up the material.

Per the study methods: Quantification of nucleated cells was approximated via reference gene primer amplification. The table came from immunoSEQ multiplex PCR; TCRdb's copy has only in-frame clones and leaves some out. V and J calls plus clone size are reproduced from that table; the DNA served to infer D and trimming. The sample lists 150,000 or so clones, approximately 86% occurring once. The sequenced sample was peripheral blood. The sequence came from a woman in her 40s with COVID-19, enrolled during active disease.

The CDR3 is CSVGPGVEETQYF. The CDR3 DNA follows: TGCAGCGTTGGGCCGGGGGTAGAGGAGACCCAGTACTTC. The chain joins TRBV29-1 to TRBJ2-5; possible D gene TRBD2, 6 bases. The germline V gene encodes CDR1 SQVTM and CDR2 ANQGSEA. The V and J ends lost 4 bases and 5 bases respectively, with 14 bases between them. CDR3 length: 13 amino acids. Looking up the rest from reference TRBV29-1 and TRBJ2-5 gives the full variable domain: SAVISQKPSRDICQRGTSLTIQCQVDSQVTMMFWYRQQPGQSLTLIATANQGSEATYESGFVIDKFPISRPNLTFSTLTVSNMSPEDSSIYLCSVGPGVEETQYFGPGTRLLVL.